This T cell receptor (beta chain) stems from a study of monozygotic twins with inflammatory bowel disease. The length of the CDR3 is 15 residues. cDNA was made in eight separate reactions per sample. TCRdb reprocessed the 5' RACE reads and stores each CDR3 protein as one record, lacking DNA. The sample features around 450,000 distinct CDR3 sequences, with about 2.3% in its top ten. Remarks on this clonotype: Antigen specificity is unknown.

Collection yielded 2.5 to 3 ml of blood per donor. Notes on the study in general: No repertoire similarity difference was seen between concordant and discordant twins; power was possibly limited.

The sequencing sample was made of blood. The clonotype was recovered from a human donor with ulcerative colitis or Crohn's disease, or a healthy co-twin of an affected twin (not recorded which). V gene TRBV12-3 or TRBV12-4 combines with J gene TRBJ2-3; TCRdb names TRBD2, which stays unverified in the absence of DNA. This CDR3 is CASSLTSVGSPTQYF.